This TCR beta chain was sequenced during a study of blood T cell repertoires in COVID-19 (TCRdb year 2020). With regard to the full study: The collaborator samples originated in the United States, Italy and Spain and spanned the acute and convalescent phases of COVID-19. The repertoires were made available in a free public database intended to serve as a resource for research on the immune response to SARS-CoV-2. The material from the prospective study consisted of cDNA or gDNA derived from T cells, B-cell-depleted T cells, or PBMCs. Subjects who had been exposed to COVID-19, were actively infected with it, or had recovered from it provided the deeply sampled blood TCRbeta repertoires that made up the dataset. Where available, HLA class I and class II types were obtained from metadata supplied by the sample provider rather than from assay-based typing. The samples were drawn from the first 160 participants of the ongoing ImmuneRACE study and from more than 1,000 subjects provided by 6 global collaborators. Nearly every sample came with metadata listing a de-identified subject ID, COVID-19 status, age in years and sex. Overall study results and their limits: How much clinical and demographic metadata was included differed by source and by participant, and the metadata was provided uncurated.

TCRbeta CDR3 regions were amplified from genomic DNA by means of the immunoSEQ Assay, a bias-controlled multiplex PCR. On the authors' methods: Within the assay, amplification of reference gene primers was used to estimate how many nucleated cells each sample contained. Sequence reads were collapsed and filtered to measure the absolute abundance of every unique TCRbeta CDR3 rearrangement. Productive Simpson clonality was computed per sample as the square root of Simpson's diversity index over productive rearrangements. Drawn from immuneACCESS, this table holds only the in-frame rearrangements with V and J called that TCRdb kept. Clones are partly lost; checked studies trace under half to an unresolved V gene and leave the rest unexplained. That table gives V, J and clone size, and the DNA gave D and trimming. Present in this sample are tens of thousands of clones, roughly 84% of which were seen just once. Around 7% of the sample lies in the top ten.

A word on this clone: The specificity of this receptor is unknown. Qualities for individual bases were not recorded, and no much larger clone is one base off.

Including the terminal cysteine and phenylalanine, the CDR3 comprises 19 residues. CDR3 DNA is the only sequence kept; it has 57 bases, read in frame from the first base. CDR1 and CDR2, per the germline V gene, are KGHDR and SFDVKD. Clipping removes 2 bases from V and 0 bases from J, with 10 as the unmatched junction base count. In Seattle, one collaborating source enrolled patients while the infection was active and tracked those patients longitudinally over the course of disease. Whole blood was collected in K2EDTA tubes by collaborating institutions according to the institutions' own protocols. For TCRbeta analysis, collaborators shipped samples as frozen whole blood, isolated PBMCs, or DNA extracted from either of those sample types.

The origin of this receptor is a man aged 25-45 years with COVID-19, enrolled during active disease. This sequence uses TRBV24-1 and TRBJ1-4, with 8 central nucleotides matching TRBD1. Sequenced input: peripheral blood. The CDR3 corresponds to CATSDWAGQATPTNEKLFF. In nucleotide form, the sequence is TGTGCCACCAGTGATTGGGCGGGACAGGCGACACCAACTAATGAAAAACTGTTTTTT.